This record concerns one TCR beta chain sequence. The record originates from a study of OX40 agonist ivuxolimab in advanced cancers. Looking at the study overall: Each patient was given ivuxolimab into a vein every 2 weeks, at 0.01 to 10 mg/kg. Allowance was made for prior anti-PD-1, anti-PD-L1 or anti-CTLA-4 therapy, and roughly 40% had some. The group had a mean age of around 64 years, ranged from about 20 to 85, and was 80% to 90% male.

Profiled with immunoSEQ multiplex PCR; TCRdb holds only in-frame clones, not every one. Among approximately 28,000 clones listed, more than 70% were seen once. This receptor was obtained from an adult with an advanced solid tumor such as melanoma, head and neck, liver or kidney cancer. The specimen was CD4+ or CD8+ T cells sorted from blood, collected in a trial of the OX40 agonist ivuxolimab.

The CDR3 sequence: CASSLETGFGELFF. The DNA of the CDR3 is TGTGCCAGCAGCTTGGAGACGGGATTCGGGGAGCTGTTTTTT. J is TRBJ2-2 and V is TRBV7-2; TRBD2 is a possible D gene (5 bases). The V end was cut by 3 bases, the J end by 7 bases, with 12 bases between. The CDR3 runs 14 residues. Per germline, CDR1 SGHTA and CDR2 FQGNSA.